Below, 18 T cell receptor beta chains from the same sample are listed, as sequenced in a study of cytomegalovirus exposure and HLA in healthy donors. Researchers ran the PCR with 60 Vbeta and 13 Jbeta primers. TCRdb's table, derived via immunoSEQ multiplex PCR, lists solely in-frame clones and lacks some. The profile shows 150,000 to 190,000 clones, about 80% of them singletons. The sequencing input was PBMCs. The receptor source for this set is a woman aged 45-59 years in good health and CMV-seropositive.

Here the CDR3 DNA reads TGTGCCAGCAGATCCTTACAGGGTGGGACTGAAGCTTTCTTT. Protein: CASRSLQGGTEAFF. The rearrangement links TRBV27 to TRBJ1-1; weak D call: TRBD1 (6 bases). The germline gives CDR1 MNHEY, CDR2 SMNVEV (reference sequence). Deletions cut 6 bases from V and 5 bases from J, with 16 bases between. This CDR3 region has 14 residues.

The rearrangement uses TRBV7-2 and TRBJ1-4; a weak D match, TRBD1 (6 bases). This CDR3 is 17 amino acids long. The germline V and J ends were trimmed by 5 bases and 6 bases, with 22 bases remaining between them. Germline V CDR1 and CDR2: SGHTA, FQGNSA. The CDR3 protein is CASSSPGDGGQYEKLFF. CDR3 DNA sequence: TGTGCCAGCAGCAGTCCCGGGGACGGGGGGCAGTATGAAAAACTGTTTTTT.

This chain links TRBV5-1 with TRBJ1-2, with D possibly being TRBD1 (6 bases). There are 16 residues in the CDR3. V dropped 2 bases and J dropped 3 bases, with 17 bases sitting between them. Germline V CDR1 and CDR2: SGHRS, YFSETQ. The CDR3: CASSFALSQGHYGYTF. The DNA for the CDR3 is TGCGCCAGCAGCTTTGCCCTGTCACAGGGCCACTATGGCTACACCTTC.

The chain recombines TRBV30 with TRBJ1-4; 7 bases map to TRBD1. This CDR3 comprises 14 residues. Per germline, CDR1 GTSNPN and CDR2 SVGIG (reference sequence). V gave up 3 bases and J gave up 10 bases; unmatched junction bases: 11. The CDR3 here is CAWSVTGAGGKLFF. CDR3 nucleotides: TGTGCCTGGAGCGTAACAGGGGCAGGGGGAAAACTGTTTTTT.

The chain is built from TRBV7-6 and TRBJ2-7; the match to TRBD1 covers 9 bases. The germline gives CDR1 SGHVS, CDR2 FNYEAQ. V lost 5 bases, J lost 7 bases, and 6 bases stayed unmatched. The CDR3 consists of 13 residues. The CDR3 region is CASSSGTGREQYF. CDR3 sequence (DNA): TGTGCCAGCAGCAGTGGGACAGGGCGAGAGCAGTACTTC.

The sample holds a few counts of this clone. The genes are TRBV5-4 and TRBJ2-3; D might be TRBD2 (7 bases). The CDR3 consists of 16 residues. In germline, CDR1 is SGHNT, CDR2 YYREEE (reference sequence). Trimming took 4 bases from V and 4 from J, leaving 19 bases between them. The CDR3, as DNA: TGTGCCAGCAGCCGATGGGGGGGGGCCATCGCAGATACGCAGTATTTT. This gives the protein CASSRWGGAIADTQYF. The full variable domain, its missing parts supplied by reference TRBV5-4 and TRBJ2-3, is ETGVTQSPTHLIKTRGQQVTLRCSSQSGHNTVSWYQQALGQGPQFIFQYYREEENGRGNFPPRFSGLQFPNYSSELNVNALELDDSALYLCASSRWGGAIADTQYFGPGTRLTVL.

The chain combines TRBV15 with TRBJ2-3; possible D gene TRBD1, 6 bases. Trimming removed 2 bases at V and 6 bases at J, with 21 bases between. Germline CDR1 reads LNHNV; CDR2 reads YYDKDF (reference sequence). This CDR3 contains 17 residues. CDR3 amino acids: CATSRFIGQSEGDTQYF. The CDR3 DNA reads as TGTGCCACCAGCAGATTTATCGGACAGAGTGAGGGGGATACGCAGTATTTT.

The J gene is TRBJ1-2, the V gene TRBV2; D possibly corresponds to TRBD1 (6 bases). The CDR3 is 13 residues long. The ends were cut back, 6 bases at V and 8 bases at J, with 16 bases in the middle. CDR1 SNHLY and CDR2 FYNNEI come from the germline V gene. The CDR3 DNA reads as TGTGCCAGCAGGGACAGCAAATCCGGGGGCTACACCTTC. It translates to CASRDSKSGGYTF.

The J gene is TRBJ1-2, the V gene TRBV6-1; D gene ambiguous. The CDR3 spans 15 residues. CDR1 and CDR2 from the germline V gene are MNHNS and SASEGT. Trimming shortened V by 10 bases and J by 4 bases, and 22 bases separated the two germline ends. CDR3 nucleotide sequence: TGTGCCACCTCCTCAGCGAATCCGTCTACCTATGGCTACACCTTC. Amino acid sequence: CATSSANPSTYGYTF.

The chain uses TRBV20-1 and TRBJ1-1; D is unclear. The V end was cut by 1 base, the J end by 2 bases, with 2 bases between. CDR1 is DFQATT, CDR2 SNEGSKA, per germline (reference sequence). The CDR3 sequence is 11 residues long. The CDR3 is CSARANTEAFF. DNA of the CDR3: TGCAGTGCTAGAGCTAACACTGAAGCTTTCTTT.

The CDR3 DNA sequence: TGCAGCGTGGCAGACAGGGGAAGTTTAGGGCAGTACTTC. Encoded protein: CSVADRGSLGQYF. V and J are TRBV29-1 and TRBJ2-7; 8 bases fit TRBD1. The CDR3 covers 13 residues. V lost 6 bases to trimming and J lost 9 bases; unmatched junction nucleotides: 13. Germline lookup yields CDR1 SQVTM and CDR2 ANQGSEA.

The genes are TRBV5-6 and TRBJ1-2, with TRBD1 matching 7 bases. The CDR3 has 13 residues. With V trimmed by 3 bases and J by 7 bases, 6 bases remained unmatched. The germline CDR1 and CDR2 sequences are SGHDT and YYEEEE. CDR3 DNA: TGTGCCAGCAGCTGGTGGACAGGACGTGGCTACACCTTC. Its protein is CASSWWTGRGYTF.

The chain combines TRBV5-1 with TRBJ2-2; 8 bases map to TRBD1. This CDR3 contains 14 residues. With 5 bases clipped from V and 7 bases from J, the junction kept 7 bases outside the gene matches. Germline values: CDR1 SGHRS, CDR2 YFSETQ. CDR3 sequence reads: CASRQGAQGGELFF. For the CDR3, the DNA is TGCGCCAGCAGGCAGGGGGCGCAGGGCGGGGAGCTGTTTTTT.

The V and J genes are TRBV18 and TRBJ2-7; D may be TRBD2 (6 bases). Between the trimmed V and J ends, which lost 2 bases and 7 bases, there was a span of 15 bases. This CDR3 is 14 amino acids long. The V gene's germline CDR1 is KGHSH and CDR2 LQKENI. The CDR3 sequence: CASSPSGGGAEQYF. The CDR3, as DNA: TGTGCCAGCTCACCATCCGGGGGTGGCGCGGAGCAGTACTTC.

This clone was seen a single time. The chain carries TRBV28 and TRBJ1-6, with D perhaps matching TRBD1 (6 bases). The germline CDR1 and CDR2 sequences are MDHEN and SYDVKM. The V end was cut by 6 bases, the J end by 8 bases, with 14 bases between. The length of the CDR3 is 14 residues. CDR3 amino acids: CASSQTGPYSPLHF. In nucleotides, the CDR3 is TGTGCCAGCAGCCAAACAGGGCCCTATTCACCCCTCCACTTT. Full variable domain (missing parts from reference TRBV28 and TRBJ1-6): DVKVTQSSRYLVKRTGEKVFLECVQDMDHENMFWYRQDPGLGLRLIYFSYDVKMKEKGDIPEGYSVSREKKERFSLILESASTNQTSMYLCASSQTGPYSPLHFGNGTRLTVT.

The chain recombines TRBV6-1 with TRBJ1-4, with D unresolved. Germline CDR1 and CDR2: MNHNS and SASEGT. The ends were cut back, 6 bases at V and 10 bases at J, with 18 bases in the middle. The CDR3 totals 14 residues. The CDR3 spells CASRGGLGGVKLFF. The CDR3 DNA is TGTGCCAGCAGAGGAGGGCTAGGTGGGGTAAAACTGTTTTTT.

V gene TRBV10-3 combines with J gene TRBJ2-2; no reliable D call. V was shortened by 8 bases and J by 6 bases, with 7 bases between the two germline ends. The CDR3 spans 11 residues. Germline values: CDR1 ENHRY, CDR2 SYGVKD. Written as DNA, the CDR3 is TGTGCCATCGGGCAGGCCGGGGAGCTGTTTTTT. Translation: CAIGQAGELFF.

The chain carries TRBV27 and TRBJ2-2; 12 bases line up with TRBD1. Germline V gene lookup returns CDR1 MNHEY and CDR2 SMNVEV (reference sequence). Unmatched junction bases numbered 7, after V lost 7 bases and J lost 7 bases. The CDR3 consists of 15 residues. CDR3 bases: TGTGCCAGCACCACGGGACAGGGGGCTATCGGGGAGCTGTTTTTT. Its translation: CASTTGQGAIGELFF.